The following is a T cell receptor beta chain sequence with its context. The antigen remains undetermined. A universal primer site was created by template switching, with the cDNA bearing unique molecular identifiers. TCRdb itself ran the 5' RACE reads through MiXCR, one entry per CDR3 protein. Altogether 640,000 or so distinct CDR3 sequences are present, 6.1% being singletons, with the ten largest covering roughly 2%. The sample is drawn from a study of identical twins. The donor group consisted entirely of healthy Caucasians. Study-level points and caveats: With beta out-of-frame sequences, excess sharing by twins was weaker. Models underestimated TCR alpha sharing (out-of-frame) in monozygotic twins.

V lost 8 bases, J lost 2 bases, and 14 bases lay in between. The CDR3 has 13 residues. Germline CDR1 is SQVTM and CDR2 is ANQGSEA. The TCR was taken from a man in his late teens or twenties in good health. The chain has TRBV29-1 and TRBJ2-3; the D is unclear. The sequencing input was naive T cells sorted from blood. CDR3 nucleotides: TGCAGCATGACCAGCGAGAACACAGATACGCAGTATTTT. It encodes CSMTSENTDTQYF.